The sequence of this T cell receptor (beta chain) was determined in a study of spatial heterogeneity in lung cancer. Study in general: Alpha-chain sequences were consistently detected less often than beta-chain sequences.

Turning to this clonotype: Its antigen is still unknown.

The CDR3 contains 12 residues. CDR1 SGHDN and CDR2 FVKESK come from the germline V gene. V was clipped by 4 bases and J by 6 bases; unmatched bases: 3. TCRdb used MiXCR to reprocess the 5' RACE reads, holding one entry per CDR3 protein. The sample has tens of thousands of distinct CDR3 sequences, nearly 6.5% seen once. Study findings and constraints: Ubiquitous expanded tumor TCRs were seen in blood more at resection than at follow-up.

Time point: sample taken at primary tumor resection. Unsorted whole RNA samples from tumor, nontumor lung or frozen PBMC were sequenced. Source: PBMCs, taken at surgery. The sequence derives from a female donor with early-stage non-small cell lung cancer. The V and J genes are TRBV14 and TRBJ2-7; 7 nucleotides match TRBD1. The CDR3, as DNA: TGTGCCAGCAGCCTTACAGGGGTCGAGCAGTACTTC. Translated, it gives CASSLTGVEQYF.